This T cell receptor beta chain was sequenced in a study of cytotoxic CD8 clonotypes in ibrutinib-treated CLL. CDR3 length: 16 amino acids. The trim removed 5 bases at V and 1 base at J, leaving 5 bases unmatched. Germline CDR1 and CDR2: SGHTA and FQGNSA. The repertoire was sequenced with immunoSEQ multiplex PCR; TCRdb's copy has only in-frame clones and lacks some. The repertoire holds some 300,000 clones, with roughly 79% as singletons. The TCR sequence derives from a human donor with chronic lymphocytic leukemia. The sequencing used PBMCs, collected before ibrutinib treatment. The chain joins TRBV7-2 to TRBJ1-4; 9 nucleotides agree with TRBD1. The CDR3 DNA sequence: TGTGCCAGCAGCCCCCGACAGGGGGGAACTAATGAAAAACTGTTTTTT. Translated, it gives CASSPRQGGTNEKLFF.